The 26 T cell receptor beta chains listed next were all sequenced from one sample in a study of radiotherapy plus CTLA-4 blockade in lung cancer. This table comes from immunoSEQ multiplex PCR, and its TCRdb copy is limited to in-frame clones, with some not included. The table lists tens of thousands of clones, 60% to 80% of them singletons. The sequences come from peripheral blood, collected from a patient treated with radiotherapy plus ipilimumab. The receptors were gathered from a human donor with non-small cell lung cancer who had stable disease on radiotherapy plus ipilimumab.

The chain couples TRBV2 to TRBJ2-5; 8 nucleotides line up with TRBD2. The CDR3 has 13 residues. CDR1 and CDR2 from the germline V gene are SNHLY and FYNNEI. Trimming at V came to 2 bases and at J to 7 bases, leaving 3 bases not matched to a gene. DNA of the CDR3: TGTGCCAGCAGTGAAATGGCGGGGGGGACCCAGTACTTC. Its translation: CASSEMAGGTQYF.

This rearrangement joins TRBV5-5 to TRBJ2-4; the match to TRBD1 covers 7 bases. The CDR3 consists of 14 residues. Per germline, CDR1 SGHKS and CDR2 YYEKEE (reference sequence). V lost 3 bases and J lost 7; bases outside the gene matches: 7. CDR3 amino acids: CASSSGTVWNIQYF. The CDR3 DNA follows: TGTGCCAGCAGCTCCGGGACAGTTTGGAACATTCAGTACTTC.

The chain employs TRBV2 and TRBJ2-1; tentatively, D is TRBD1 (5 bases). Germline loops: CDR1 SNHLY, CDR2 FYNNEI. The length of the CDR3 is 16 residues. Trimming removed 4 bases at V and 4 bases at J, with 17 bases between. The chain's CDR3 is CASSASDSYQYNEQFF. The DNA for the CDR3 is TGTGCCAGCAGTGCAAGCGACAGCTATCAATACAATGAGCAGTTCTTC.

The V call is TRBV21-1, the J call TRBJ2-7; TRBD2, as called in the table, went unchecked against the DNA. TRBV21-1 is assigned pseudogene status. This CDR3 spans 15 amino acids. The CDR3 coding sequence is TGTGCCAGCAAATGGCGGGGACTACGGAGATACGAGCAGTACTTC. It codes for CASKWRGLRRYEQYF.

The rearrangement joins TRBV14 to TRBJ2-7; maybe TRBD2 (6 bases). This CDR3 comprises 14 residues. Trimming removed 3 bases at V and 1 base at J, with 10 bases between. CDR1 and CDR2 (germline): SGHDN, FVKESK. In nucleotides, the CDR3 is TGTGCCAGCAGCCAGGGGGGTAGGTCCTACGAGCAGTACTTC. Amino acid sequence: CASSQGGRSYEQYF.

The chain joins TRBV6-5 to TRBJ2-3, with no clear D. CDR3 length: 15 amino acids. V was cut by 6 bases and J by 3 bases, with 16 bases left in between. Germline V gives CDR1 MNHEY, CDR2 SVGAGI. DNA of the CDR3: TGTGCCAGCAGGCCCGGACGGAGAGTAACAGATACGCAGTATTTT. The encoded protein is CASRPGRRVTDTQYF.

This chain connects TRBV7-8 to TRBJ2-7, with TRBD1 identical over 8 bases. Germline-derived CDR1 and CDR2 are SGHVS and FQNEAQ. This CDR3 is 12 amino acids long. V shed 8 bases and J 3 bases; nucleotides not matched to a gene: 3. The CDR3 loop is CASDRGNYEQYF. As DNA, the CDR3 is TGTGCCAGCGACAGGGGAAACTACGAGCAGTACTTC.

This clone was seen more than once but under ten times. An end of the junction does not agree with germline; a read error may underlie this. This rearrangement joins TRBV10-2 to TRBJ2-4; D is unresolved. This CDR3 region has 12 residues. Germline CDR1 reads WSHSY; CDR2 reads SAAADI. The CDR3 nucleotides read TGCGCCAGCAGTGAGGCCAGAAACATTCAGTACTTC. Translating gives CASSEARNIQYF.

The chain carries TRBV5-1 and TRBJ1-4; D unresolved. V lost 0 bases and J lost 4, with 10 bases in between. The CDR3 is 15 residues long. The germline V gene has CDR1 SGHRS and CDR2 YFSETQ. The CDR3 loop is CASSLGLGNNEKLFF. Written as DNA, the CDR3 is TGCGCCAGCAGCTTGGGATTGGGGAATAATGAAAAACTGTTTTTT.

This clone was detected a few times. V gene TRBV4-1 combines with J gene TRBJ2-5; TRBD2 aligns across 8 bases. The CDR3 sequence is 15 residues long. CDR1 is MGHRA, CDR2 YSYEKL, per germline. With 1 base clipped from V and 5 bases from J, the junction kept 6 bases outside the gene matches. CDR3 amino acids: CASSQAAGGRETQYF. The CDR3, as DNA: TGCGCCAGCAGCCAAGCTGCGGGGGGCCGGGAGACCCAGTACTTC.

The chain links TRBV5-1 to TRBJ2-2, with D tentatively TRBD2 (6 bases). The V end lost 0 bases, the J end lost 7 bases, and 7 bases lay between the germline ends. This CDR3 has 13 amino acids. Looked up from germline, CDR1 is SGHRS and CDR2 is YFSETQ. The CDR3 reads CASSLGDFGELFF. In nucleotides, the CDR3 is TGCGCCAGCAGCTTGGGGGACTTCGGGGAGCTGTTTTTT.

This chain uses TRBV27 with TRBJ2-2; a possible D gene is TRBD2 (5 bases). There are 14 residues in the CDR3. From germline, CDR1 is MNHEY and CDR2 SMNVEV (reference sequence). V lost 0 bases and J lost 5, with 7 bases in between. CDR3 residues: CASSLSRVTGELFF. The CDR3 nucleotides are TGTGCCAGCAGTTTATCGCGGGTTACCGGGGAGCTGTTTTTT.

The chain uses TRBV15 and TRBJ1-3; perhaps TRBD1 as D (6 bases). The length of the CDR3 is 16 residues. Looked up from germline, CDR1 is LNHNV and CDR2 is YYDKDF (reference sequence). Trimming took 1 base from V and 2 from J, leaving 12 bases between them. CDR3 bases: TGTGCCACCAGCAGAGGTCACAGGGATACTGGAAACACCATATATTTT. Amino acids: CATSRGHRDTGNTIYF.

This clone was observed a handful of times. The chain has TRBV19 and TRBJ1-1; a possible D gene is TRBD1 (5 bases). The CDR3 covers 11 residues. Trimming stripped 5 bases from V and 13 bases from J, with 14 bases between. CDR1 is LNHDA, CDR2 SQIVND, per germline (reference sequence). Here the CDR3 reads CASSPGPRIFF. The CDR3 bases are TGTGCCAGTAGTCCGGGACCAAGGATTTTCTTT.

The chain employs TRBV7-7 and TRBJ2-3; unclear D gene. The CDR3 is made up of 13 amino acids. CDR1 is SSHAT and CDR2 is FNYEAQ in the germline V gene (reference sequence). V lost 4 bases to trimming and J lost 5 bases, with 10 bases between them. Here the CDR3 DNA reads TGTGCCAGCAGCTCGATCAGACAAGATACGCAGTATTTT. This translates into CASSSIRQDTQYF.

This clone occurred a few times. This chain connects TRBV6-1 to TRBJ1-2, with D possibly being TRBD1 (5 bases). V shed 7 bases and J shed 7 bases, with 10 bases lying between them. This CDR3 region has 11 residues. Per germline, CDR1 MNHNS and CDR2 SASEGT. The CDR3: CASNAGSGYTF. DNA for the CDR3: TGTGCCAGCAACGCAGGGTCTGGCTACACCTTC.

The chain recombines TRBV25-1 with TRBJ1-2; maybe TRBD1 (5 bases). Germline CDR1 is MGHDK and CDR2 is SYGVNS. The CDR3 consists of 13 residues. The V end was cut by 7 bases, the J end by 7 bases, with 16 bases between. The CDR3 spells CASTRSGSLGYTF. CDR3 nucleotides: TGTGCCAGCACAAGATCAGGGTCCCTTGGCTACACCTTC.

V is TRBV7-2 and J is TRBJ1-1; D ambiguous. There are 11 residues in the CDR3. V lost 3 bases, J lost 5 bases, and 4 bases lay in between. Per germline, CDR1 SGHTA and CDR2 FQGNSA. The CDR3 protein is CASSFWTEAFF. For the CDR3, the DNA is TGTGCCAGCAGCTTTTGGACTGAAGCTTTCTTT.

This chain joins TRBV30 and TRBJ1-6; 7 bases map to TRBD1. V was clipped by 2 bases and J by 6 bases; unmatched bases: 4. Germline V gene lookup returns CDR1 GTSNPN and CDR2 SVGIG (reference sequence). CDR3 length: 14 residues. The chain's CDR3 is CAWSKGARNSPLHF. The CDR3 region has the DNA TGTGCCTGGAGTAAGGGGGCGCGTAATTCACCCCTCCACTTT.

The V and J genes are TRBV18 and TRBJ1-5; no firm D call. Germline CDR1 is KGHSH and CDR2 is LQKENI. Trimming cost V 2 bases and J 4 bases, with 12 bases left between them. This CDR3 is 15 amino acids long. CDR3 amino acids: CASSPLGSGNQPQHF. DNA for the CDR3: TGTGCCAGCTCACCATTGGGCTCGGGGAATCAGCCCCAGCATTTT.

This clone was seen a handful of times. The V call is TRBV9, the J call TRBJ1-6; weak D call: TRBD1 (6 bases). V gave up 3 bases and J gave up 5 bases, with 18 bases separating them. Germline CDR1 SGDLS, CDR2 YYNGEE. This CDR3 spans 17 amino acids. CDR3 coding DNA: TGTGCCAGCAGCGAACGGCAGGGGAGTAGGAATAATTCACCCCTCCACTTT. Translating gives CASSERQGSRNNSPLHF.

The CDR3 sequence is CASSSRLLNTGELFF. The CDR3 coding sequence is TGTGCCAGCAGCTCGAGACTATTGAACACCGGGGAGCTGTTTTTT. V gene TRBV7-9 combines with J gene TRBJ2-2, with D possibly TRBD2 on 5 matching bases. The germline V gene encodes CDR1 SEHNR and CDR2 FQNEAQ (reference sequence). This CDR3 is 15 amino acids long. Trimming removed 4 bases from V and 1 base from J, with 10 bases in between.

V and J are TRBV7-9 and TRBJ1-5; 9 bases match TRBD1. CDR1 is SEHNR, CDR2 FQNEAQ, per germline (reference sequence). This CDR3 has 14 residues. With 5 bases clipped from V and 7 bases from J, the junction kept 6 bases outside the gene matches. CDR3 residues: CASSPGTGRQPQHF. The CDR3 coding sequence is TGTGCCAGCAGCCCTGGGACAGGGAGGCAGCCCCAGCATTTT.

The rearrangement uses TRBV28 and TRBJ1-5, with D possibly TRBD1 on 6 matching bases. CDR3 size: 13 residues. Germline CDR1 is MDHEN and CDR2 is SYDVKM. Between the trimmed V and J ends, which lost 8 bases and 3 bases, there was a span of 11 bases. The CDR3 is CASGSGANQPQHF. CDR3 nucleotides: TGTGCCAGCGGATCGGGGGCCAATCAGCCCCAGCATTTT.

The chain uses TRBV4-1 and TRBJ1-2; possibly TRBD1 for D (5 bases). V was trimmed by 1 base and J by 6 bases, leaving 15 bases between them. The CDR3 covers 15 residues. Germline V gene sequence: CDR1 MGHRA, CDR2 YSYEKL. CDR3 sequence reads: CASSQGPPRGHGYTF. The CDR3 DNA sequence: TGCGCCAGCAGCCAAGGTCCTCCTAGGGGCCATGGCTACACCTTC.

V usage is TRBV19 and J usage is TRBJ1-1, with D unclear. Germline V gene sequence: CDR1 LNHDA, CDR2 SQIVND (reference sequence). This CDR3 comprises 15 residues. V gave up 10 bases and J gave up 0 bases, with 18 bases separating them. CDR3 DNA sequence: TGTGCCACTGATCATCCTGGCAGAATGAACACTGAAGCTTTCTTT. Its translation: CATDHPGRMNTEAFF.